A selection of T cell receptor beta chains follows, all from one sample in a study of read filtering for tumor transcriptome and immune sequencing. TCRdb analysed the reads with MiXCR anew, one entry per CDR3 protein. The sample carries approximately 62,000 distinct CDR3 sequences, roughly 19% recorded once. Sequenced input: a population of CD138-negative cells sorted from bone marrow. The receptor set was obtained from a donor at least 40 years old with multiple myeloma. CDR3s include the opening cysteine and the closing phenylalanine or tryptophan. A D gene is named only where the DNA matches it firmly. Where a row states a size, it is once, few, many or the class of an expanded clone; other rows omit it.

j_call v_call clone_size d_call cdr3_aa cdr3_nt
TRBJ1-1 TRBV7-3 many . CASRVKGRVLREAFF TGTGCCAGCAGGGTAAAGGGACGGGTCCTTAGGGAAGCTTTCTTT
TRBJ2-4 TRBV11-2 few TRBD2 CASSLDLLAGTVAKNIQYF TGTGCCAGCAGCTTAGATCTACTAGCGGGCACCGTAGCCAAAAACATTCAGTACTTC
TRBJ2-3 TRBV5-1 many TRBD2 CASSPTSGADTQYF TGCGCCAGCAGCCCGACTAGCGGGGCAGATACGCAGTATTTT
TRBJ1-2 TRBV20-1 many TRBD1 CSAASDREENGGYTF TGCAGTGCTGCCTCCGACAGGGAGGAGAACGGTGGCTACACCTTC
TRBJ2-1 TRBV10-3 many TRBD1 CAIGRQGGYNEQFF TGTGCCATTGGGAGACAGGGTGGATACAATGAGCAGTTCTTC
TRBJ2-3 TRBV24-1 many . CATSDSYRADTQYF TGTGCCACCAGTGATTCCTACAGGGCAGATACGCAGTATTTT
TRBJ1-4 TRBV29-1 . . CSVEWSEKLFF TGCAGCGTAGAGTGGTCTGAAAAACTGTTTTTT
TRBJ1-1 TRBV10-3 few . CAISDSGEAFF TGTGCCATCAGTGACTCGGGTGAAGCTTTCTTT
TRBJ2-1 TRBV2 many TRBD2 CATLGLAGDPGYNEQFF TGTGCCACCCTAGGACTAGCGGGAGACCCGGGGTACAATGAGCAGTTCTTC
TRBJ1-2 TRBV11-2 many . CASSLAQAHGYTF TGTGCCAGCAGCTTAGCGCAGGCTCATGGCTACACCTTC
TRBJ2-7 TRBV20-1 many . CSALSSGEGKGYEQYF TGCAGTGCGCTCAGCTCCGGAGAGGGGAAGGGCTACGAGCAGTACTTC
TRBJ2-3 TRBV2 many . CASRVASTDTQYF TGTGCCAGCAGAGTAGCCAGCACAGATACGCAGTATTTT
TRBJ2-7 TRBV10-3 many . CAISEYRAREQYF TGTGCCATCAGTGAATACAGGGCTAGGGAGCAGTACTTC
TRBJ1-2 TRBV20-1 many TRBD1 CSARARTTGDYGYTF TGCAGTGCTAGAGCCCGGACAACAGGGGACTATGGCTACACCTTC
TRBJ2-2 TRBV19 many . CASRKQNTNTGELFF TGTGCCAGTAGAAAACAAAATACGAACACCGGGGAGCTGTTTTTT
TRBJ1-1 TRBV7-9 . . CASCVRTDPTEAFF TGTGCCAGCTGCGTGCGGACAGACCCCACTGAAGCCTTCTTT
TRBJ2-7 TRBV7-2 many TRBD2 CASSPRLAGSAYEQYF TGTGCCAGCAGCCCTCGACTAGCGGGGAGCGCCTACGAGCAGTACTTC
TRBJ2-1 TRBV12-3/TRBV12-4 many . CASTIGQVYNEQFF TGTGCCAGCACCATTGGGCAGGTCTACAATGAGCAGTTCTTC
TRBJ1-5 TRBV7-9 many TRBD1 CASSWGQGGNQPQHF TGTGCCAGCAGCTGGGGACAGGGAGGCAATCAGCCCCAGCATTTT
TRBJ2-1 TRBV12-3/TRBV12-4 many . CATALAGGSYNEQFF TGTGCCACCGCGTTGGCAGGGGGGTCCTACAATGAGCAGTTCTTC
TRBJ2-5 TRBV2 many . CASSKRQETQYF TGTGCCAGCAGCAAGCGGCAAGAGACCCAGTACTTC
TRBJ2-5 TRBV3-1 . . CASRDLGETQYF TGTGCCAGCCGGGACTTGGGAGAGACCCAGTACTTC
TRBJ2-3 TRBV18 few . CASSPPRIGDTQYF TGTGCCAGCTCACCACCTAGGATCGGGGATACGCAGTATTTT
TRBJ2-7 TRBV2 many TRBD2 CASSGGLPSYEQYF TGTGCCAGCAGCGGGGGACTACCATCCTACGAGCAGTACTTC
TRBJ2-3 TRBV20-1 many TRBD2 CSALTSGGTDTQYF TGCAGTGCCCTGACTAGCGGGGGCACAGATACGCAGTATTTT
TRBJ2-1 TRBV3-1 many TRBD2 CASSQTSGGPYNEQFF TGTGCCAGCAGCCAGACTAGCGGGGGGCCATACAATGAGCAGTTCTTC
TRBJ2-5 TRBV27 many TRBD1 CASSFYRGETQYF TGTGCCAGCAGTTTCTACAGGGGCGAGACCCAGTACTTC
TRBJ2-1 TRBV7-6 many . CASSLLEGDDEQFF TGTGCCAGCAGCTTGTTGGAGGGAGACGATGAGCAGTTCTTC
TRBJ2-1 TRBV9 many . CASSVELADNEQFF TGTGCCAGCAGCGTAGAACTAGCTGACAATGAGCAGTTCTTC
TRBJ1-6 TRBV7-8 many TRBD1 CASRTTGTGLSPLHF TGTGCCAGCAGGACTACCGGGACAGGGCTTTCACCCCTCCACTTT
TRBJ2-5 TRBV24-1 many TRBD2 CATSDSDSGGLQETQYF TGTGCCACCAGTGACTCCGATAGCGGGGGCCTACAAGAGACCCAGTACTTC
TRBJ1-1 TRBV30 many . CAWSRGGAGTEAFF TGTGCCTGGAGTCGCGGGGGCGCGGGCACTGAAGCTTTCTTT
TRBJ2-5 TRBV7-6 many TRBD2 CASSTGLAVGETQYF TGTGCCAGCAGCACTGGACTAGCGGTTGGGGAGACCCAGTACTTC
TRBJ2-3 TRBV24-1 . . CATSDLQVDTQYF TGTGCCACCAGTGATTTGCAGGTAGATACGCAGTATTTT
TRBJ2-1 TRBV5-1 medium-sized . CASSMGTHSYNEQFF TGCGCCAGCAGCATGGGCACCCACTCCTACAATGAGCAGTTCTTC
TRBJ2-2 TRBV6-1 many . CASSDGGTGELFF TGTGCCAGCAGTGATGGGGGCACCGGGGAGCTGTTTTTT
TRBJ2-3 TRBV27 many TRBD2 CASSFAGDTRYF TGTGCCAGCAGTTTTGCGGGAGATACGCGGTATTTT
TRBJ2-1 TRBV20-1 many TRBD1 CSASTGRLYNEQFF TGCAGTGCCTCGACAGGGCGATTATACAATGAGCAGTTCTTC
TRBJ2-2 TRBV27 many . CASSFSGLASGELFF TGTGCCAGCAGTTTCTCGGGACTCGCTTCCGGGGAGCTGTTTTTT
TRBJ2-1 TRBV12-3/TRBV12-4 . TRBD1 CASGQDSHNEQFF TGTGCCAGCGGACAGGACAGCCACAATGAGCAGTTCTTC
TRBJ2-2 TRBV4-1 many TRBD2 CASSQVPGLATGELFF TGCGCCAGCAGCCAAGTCCCGGGACTAGCGACCGGGGAGCTGTTTTTT
TRBJ1-3 TRBV6-5 few . CASSRSVGAGNTIYF TGTGCCAGCAGCCGAAGTGTGGGGGCAGGAAACACCATATATTTT
TRBJ2-1 TRBV29-1 many . CSVENGHEQFF TGCAGCGTTGAAAACGGCCATGAGCAGTTCTTC
TRBJ1-1 TRBV4-1 many . CASSQDPGGGVGASDTEAFF TGCGCCAGCAGTCAAGACCCGGGTGGGGGTGTGGGGGCGTCGGACACTGAAGCTTTCTTT
TRBJ2-1 TRBV7-2 many . CASSLIVGEQFF TGTGCCAGCAGCTTAATTGTGGGTGAGCAGTTCTTC
TRBJ2-1 TRBV20-1 medium-sized . CSGRLEQFF TGCAGTGGCCGACTAGAGCAGTTCTTC
TRBJ2-1 TRBV28 many TRBD2 CATRLAGGNNEQFF TGTGCCACCAGACTAGCGGGAGGTAACAATGAGCAGTTCTTC
TRBJ1-5 TRBV5-5 many . CASSLGQLAPSNQPQHF TGTGCCAGCAGCTTGGGACAACTCGCCCCTAGCAATCAGCCCCAGCATTTT
TRBJ1-1 TRBV5-4 many . CASSLRRVTEAFF TGTGCCAGCAGCTTGCGCAGGGTCACTGAAGCTTTCTTT
TRBJ2-2 TRBV4-1 . TRBD2 CTSSQALLAGVGGKLFF TGCACCAGCAGCCAAGCCCTACTAGCGGGGGTCGGCGGGAAGCTGTTTTTT
TRBJ2-3 TRBV20-1 many . CSAVRTGTDTQYF TGCAGTGCTGTAAGGACTGGCACAGATACGCAGTATTTT
TRBJ2-2 TRBV6-1 . TRBD1 CASRGQGRTGELFF TGTGCCAGCAGGGGACAGGGTCGGACCGGGGAGCTGTTTTTT